The rows below give T cell receptor beta chains drawn from one sample of a study of cytomegalovirus exposure and HLA in healthy donors. The method was immunoSEQ multiplex PCR; TCRdb's version includes in-frame clones alone and lacks a portion of them. The repertoire holds roughly 150,000 clones, 80% to 85% seen once, with about 2% in the top ten. Specimen: PBMCs. The receptors originated from a male donor in good health and CMV-seronegative. Each CDR3 is given with its conserved first and last residue. The D gene is left open where the match is weak. Expanded clones get a size class; other rows say once, few or many, or leave the size out.

V	D	size	J	DNA	CDR3
TRBV4-1	NA	NA	TRBJ1-5	TGCGCCAGCAGCCAAGCCAGATCGTTTAGCAATCAGCCCCAGCATTTT	CASSQARSFSNQPQHF
TRBV4-2	NA	NA	TRBJ1-1	TGTGCCAGCAGCCAAGTTCGGGGTTCCACTGAAGCTTTCTTT	CASSQVRGSTEAFF
TRBV5-1	NA	few	TRBJ1-1	TGCGCCAGCAGCTTGGGGTTGACAGTAGAAGCTTTCTTT	CASSLGLTVEAFF
TRBV30	NA	NA	TRBJ1-2	TGTGCCTGGAGGAGCTTCTATGGCTACACCTTC	CAWRSFYGYTF
TRBV6-5	TRBD2	NA	TRBJ2-1	TGTGCCAGCAGTTACTCCTGGCGGGGGGGCCTCGGTGAGCAGTTCTTC	CASSYSWRGGLGEQFF
TRBV10-3	NA	NA	TRBJ2-1	TGTGCCATCAGTGAGACAGGGAACAATGAGCAGTTCTTC	CAISETGNNEQFF
TRBV10-1	NA	once	TRBJ2-3	TGCGCCAGCAGTGACCGGGTCGGGGATACGCAGTATTTT	CASSDRVGDTQYF
TRBV6-5	NA	few	TRBJ2-5	TGTGCCAGCAGTTACGGGGGAGGACCTCAACAAGAGACCCAGTACTTC	CASSYGGGPQQETQYF
TRBV5-1	NA	NA	TRBJ2-5	TGCGCCAGCACGGACAGTCAAGAGACCCAGTACTTC	CASTDSQETQYF
TRBV7-2	TRBD1	NA	TRBJ1-6	TGTGCCAGCAGCTTAGGAGGACAGGGAGGCTCACCCCTCCACTTT	CASSLGGQGGSPLHF
TRBV9	TRBD1	NA	TRBJ1-1	TGTGCCAGCAGCCCAGACGGGACAGGGGGCATTCACACTGAAGCTTTCTTT	CASSPDGTGGIHTEAFF
TRBV6-5	NA	few	TRBJ2-7	TGTGCCAGCAGTTACTCAATTTCGCCAGGGTTGAACGAGCAGTACTTC	CASSYSISPGLNEQYF
TRBV5-1	NA	few	TRBJ1-3	TGCGCCAGCAGCTTCGGGAGAGGTTTTGGAAACACCATATATTTT	CASSFGRGFGNTIYF
TRBV5-1	TRBD1	few	TRBJ1-4	TGCGCCAGCAGCCTCTTAGGGACAGGTGGTAATCAGGATGAAAAACTGTTTTTT	CASSLLGTGGNQDEKLFF
TRBV29-1	NA	NA	TRBJ1-1	TGCAGCATATCGACTGAGAACACTGAAGCTTTCTTT	CSISTENTEAFF
TRBV29-1	TRBD1	NA	TRBJ1-5	TGCAGCGTTAAGTTGACAGGGGGCCATCTCGGGGAGCCCCAGCATTTT	CSVKLTGGHLGEPQHF
TRBV19	NA	few	TRBJ1-5	TGTGCCAGTAGGACCCAGCAGGGTAACTATAATCAGCCCCAGCATTTT	CASRTQQGNYNQPQHF
TRBV6-5	TRBD2	once	TRBJ2-3	TGTGCCAGCAGTCTAGGGGCTAGCGGAACAGATACGCAGTATTTT	CASSLGASGTDTQYF
TRBV4-2	TRBD1	NA	TRBJ1-4	TGTGCCAGCAGTCAGGGACAGGGGGTTACTAATGAAAAACTGTTTTTT	CASSQGQGVTNEKLFF
TRBV7-2	TRBD1	NA	TRBJ1-1	TGTGCCAGCAGCTTAGAAGGCTTGGGGACAGGGGGATTTGGGGCTTTCTTT	CASSLEGLGTGGFGAFF
TRBV7-9	TRBD2	NA	TRBJ2-7	TGTGCCAGCAGCTTCACTAGCGCTAGCGGATACGAGCAGTACTTC	CASSFTSASGYEQYF
TRBV29-1	NA	NA	TRBJ1-1	TGCAGCGTTGATCAAGCCACTGAAGCTTTCTTT	CSVDQATEAFF
TRBV12-2	NA	NA	TRBJ1-1	TGTGCAAGTCGCCCTAGGGGGGGACGTGCTTTCTTT	CASRPRGGRAFF
TRBV30	NA	NA	TRBJ1-3	TGTGCCTGGGACCCGGGACACCCGAGCTCTGGAAACACCATATATTTT	CAWDPGHPSSGNTIYF
TRBV5-6	NA	NA	TRBJ2-3	TGTGCCAGCAGCTTGGTGTACCCAGGGCCGACAGATACGCAGTATTTT	CASSLVYPGPTDTQYF
TRBV27	TRBD1	NA	TRBJ1-2	TGTGCCAGCAGTCCGACGGACAGGGAGATCGGCTACACCTTC	CASSPTDREIGYTF
TRBV30	NA	few	TRBJ2-1	TGTGCCTGGGGGGAGGGGGGGTTGGTCTTC	CAWGEGGLVF
TRBV4-2	TRBD2	NA	TRBJ2-1	TGTGCCAGCAGCCAAGAACTAGCGGGGGGGCATGAGCAGTTCTTC	CASSQELAGGHEQFF
TRBV5-4	TRBD2	NA	TRBJ2-3	TGTGCCAGCAGCTTGGTCCTAGCGGGGGGCTTTGATACGCAGTATTTT	CASSLVLAGGFDTQYF
TRBV6-6	TRBD1	NA	TRBJ1-2	TGTGCCAGCAGGACGACAGGGGTTGTGGATGGCTACACCTTC	CASRTTGVVDGYTF